One sample yielded the 14 T cell receptor beta chains listed below, sequenced in a study of shared clonotypes between healthy human individuals. The protocol was immunoSEQ multiplex PCR, while the TCRdb copy is restricted to in-frame clones and leaves out a portion. The data contain 650,000 to 750,000 clones, around 72% of them singletons. What was sequenced was memory CD4+ T cells sorted from blood. Documented subset: CD45RA-negative fraction. These receptors all come from a woman aged 30 to 39 in good health.

J is TRBJ1-1 and V is TRBV12-2. TRBV12-2 is given as a pseudogene. This CDR3 contains 17 residues. As DNA, the CDR3 is TGTGCAAGTCGCCCCCCCTTCCCGGGGCGCACATGGACTGAAGCTTTCTTT. It encodes CASRPPFPGRTWTEAFF.

The rearrangement links TRBV7-9 to TRBJ2-7; a possible D gene is TRBD2 (6 bases). V lost 5 bases and J 5 bases, leaving 16 bases between the germline ends. From germline, CDR1 is SEHNR and CDR2 FQNEAQ (reference sequence). The CDR3 length is 14 residues. The CDR3 nucleotides read TGTGCCAGCAGCCCCGAGGGCGGGGTAAACGAGCAGTACTTC. Amino acid sequence: CASSPEGGVNEQYF.

Turning to this clone: One end of the junction does not line up with germline, which may come from a read error. V and J are TRBV6-5 and TRBJ1-2; D gene unclear. From germline, CDR1 is MNHEY and CDR2 SVGAGI. The CDR3 runs to 14 residues. The CDR3 loop reads CASSDSHGSLSYTF. The CDR3 DNA follows: TGTGCCAGCAGTGACTCACACGGCTCGCTAAGCTACACCTTC.

The genes are TRBV4-2 and TRBJ2-3; weak D call: TRBD2 (6 bases). Trimming shortened V by 0 bases and J by 9 bases, and 16 bases separated the two germline ends. CDR1 is LGHNA and CDR2 is YNFKEQ in the germline V gene. The CDR3 runs 15 residues. DNA for the CDR3: TGTGCCAGCAGCCAAGATCAGGTACCACGGGGGACGCAGTATTTT. Residues: CASSQDQVPRGTQYF.

This rearrangement joins TRBV6-1 to TRBJ2-5; no definite D call. The CDR3 totals 13 residues. Deletions cut 4 bases from V and 5 bases from J, with 11 bases between. Germline CDR1 reads MNHNS; CDR2 reads SASEGT. CDR3 sequence reads: CASSVMPVETQYF. The DNA for the CDR3 is TGTGCCAGCAGTGTTATGCCGGTGGAGACCCAGTACTTC.

The chain joins TRBV12-5 to TRBJ1-1, with D tentatively TRBD1 (6 bases). CDR3 length equals 16 residues. Germline V gives CDR1 LGHNT, CDR2 FRNRAP. Trimming took 0 bases from V and 6 from J, leaving 17 bases between them. CDR3 nucleotide sequence: TGTGCTAGTGGTTTGGTATTAGGGGGGGTTAGCGCTGAAGCTTTCTTT. It codes for CASGLVLGGVSAEAFF.

The J gene is TRBJ2-7, the V gene TRBV19, with D possibly being TRBD1 (5 bases). The CDR3 is made up of 13 amino acids. V shed 4 bases and J shed 1 base, with 8 bases lying between them. Looked up from germline, CDR1 is LNHDA and CDR2 is SQIVND (reference sequence). DNA of the CDR3: TGTGCCAGTAGTAACACAGGTTCCTACGAGCAGTACTTC. Its translation: CASSNTGSYEQYF.

The V and J genes are TRBV21-1 and TRBJ2-1; no DNA check was done on the table's D call, TRBD2. TRBV21-1 is tagged as a pseudogene. The CDR3 is made up of 17 amino acids. The CDR3 DNA reads as TGTGCCAGCAGCAAAGAGGACGGGAGGGGATTTGGGGATGAGCAGTTCTTC. Its protein is CASSKEDGRGFGDEQFF.

The chain carries TRBV18 and TRBJ2-3, with TRBD2 identical over 10 bases. J gave up 6 bases and V 1 base, and 10 bases lay outside the gene matches. The V gene's germline CDR1 is KGHSH and CDR2 LQKENI. The CDR3 is made up of 17 amino acids. The CDR3 DNA reads as TGTGCCAGCTCACCACGGACTAGCGGATTGGGGACGGATACGCAGTATTTT. This gives the protein CASSPRTSGLGTDTQYF.

With respect to this clone: At the DNA level, this CDR3 is encoded by other sequences in the same sample as well. The V gene is TRBV6-5, the J gene TRBJ1-2, with D unresolved. V was trimmed by 6 bases and J by 7 bases, leaving 9 bases between them. Per the germline V gene, CDR1 is MNHEY and CDR2 is SVGAGI. This CDR3 comprises 11 residues. This CDR3 reads CASRDRGGYTF. Here the CDR3 DNA reads TGTGCCAGCAGGGACCGGGGTGGCTACACCTTC.

The V call is TRBV28, the J call TRBJ2-1; TRBD2 matches 11 bases. Losses at the gene ends were 5 bases for V and 9 bases for J; bases not matched to a gene: 9. Per germline, CDR1 MDHEN and CDR2 SYDVKM. The CDR3 is 15 amino acids. The CDR3 spells CASSLSGRALPEQFF. DNA of the CDR3: TGTGCCAGCAGTCTTAGCGGGAGGGCCCTCCCTGAGCAGTTCTTC.

J is TRBJ2-5 and V is TRBV14; no firm D call. The CDR3 length is 13 residues. Germline CDR1 SGHDN, CDR2 FVKESK. The V end was cut by 0 bases, the J end by 2 bases, with 4 bases between. The CDR3 nucleotides are TGTGCCAGCAGCCAAGACGGGCAAGAGACCCAGTACTTC. Translated, it gives CASSQDGQETQYF.

The rearrangement joins TRBV6-5 to TRBJ2-7; tentatively, D is TRBD2 (5 bases). Looked up from germline, CDR1 is MNHEY and CDR2 is SVGAGI. This CDR3 is built from 15 residues. Trimming stripped 0 bases from V and 0 bases from J, with 9 bases between. CDR3 in DNA: TGTGCCAGCAGTTACTCGGGTGGGAGCTCCTACGAGCAGTACTTC. This encodes CASSYSGGSSYEQYF.

The J gene is TRBJ2-2, the V gene TRBV4-2; TRBD2 aligns across 10 bases. J lost 2 bases, V lost 0 bases, and 6 bases had no gene match. The length of the CDR3 is 18 residues. Per germline, CDR1 LGHNA and CDR2 YNFKEQ. CDR3 sequence reads: CASSQDIAGGRNTGELFF. CDR3 in DNA: TGTGCCAGCAGCCAAGACATAGCGGGAGGACGTAACACCGGGGAGCTGTTTTTT.